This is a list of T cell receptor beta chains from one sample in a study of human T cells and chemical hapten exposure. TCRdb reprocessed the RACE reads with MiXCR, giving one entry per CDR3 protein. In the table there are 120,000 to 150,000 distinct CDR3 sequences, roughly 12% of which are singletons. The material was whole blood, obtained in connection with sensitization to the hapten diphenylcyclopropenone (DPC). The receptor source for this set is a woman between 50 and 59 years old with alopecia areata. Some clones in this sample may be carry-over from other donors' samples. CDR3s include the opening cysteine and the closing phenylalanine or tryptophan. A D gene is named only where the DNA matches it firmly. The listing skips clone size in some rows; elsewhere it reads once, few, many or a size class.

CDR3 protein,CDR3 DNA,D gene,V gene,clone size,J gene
CSARDLDIYEQYF,TGCAGTGCTAGAGATCTAGACATCTACGAGCAGTACTTC,.,TRBV20-1,many,TRBJ2-7
CASRPTGGETQYF,TGTGCCAGCAGGCCGACAGGGGGTGAGACCCAGTACTTC,TRBD1,TRBV6-2/TRBV6-3,.,TRBJ2-5
CASSPRTQNTEAFF,TGTGCCAGCAGTCCTCGGACACAGAACACTGAAGCTTTCTTT,.,TRBV6-6,few,TRBJ1-1
CASSPGLALSYEQYF,TGTGCCAGCAGTCCGGGACTAGCGTTATCCTACGAGCAGTACTTC,TRBD2,TRBV2,many,TRBJ2-7
CASSLGGQESYEQYF,TGTGCCAGCAGCCTAGGAGGACAGGAATCCTACGAGCAGTACTTC,TRBD1,TRBV7-9,.,TRBJ2-7
CAISESNRGKGEGYTF,TGTGCCATCAGTGAGTCAAACAGGGGGAAAGGAGAAGGCTACACCTTC,TRBD1,TRBV10-3,few,TRBJ1-2
CSGTPPRRAKNIQYF,TGCAGTGGGACACCCCCCCGGCGGGCCAAAAACATTCAGTACTTC,.,TRBV20-1,.,TRBJ2-4
CASRPDRGVVYGYTF,TGTGCCAGCAGACCTGACAGGGGGGTAGTCTATGGCTACACCTTC,TRBD1,TRBV12-3/TRBV12-4,.,TRBJ1-2
CASSGTSGSYNEQFF,TGTGCCAGCAGCGGGACTAGCGGAAGCTACAATGAGCAGTTCTTC,.,TRBV21-1,few,TRBJ2-1
CASSLAVGEQFF,TGTGCCAGCAGTTTGGCAGTGGGTGAGCAGTTCTTC,.,TRBV28,many,TRBJ2-1
CASITSRMNTEAFF,TGTGCCAGCATTACATCCAGGATGAACACTGAAGCTTTCTTT,.,TRBV28,.,TRBJ1-1